This T cell receptor beta chain was captured in a study of blood T cell repertoires in COVID-19. Study-wide background: COVID-19 samples collected from the United States, Italy and Spain covered acute and convalescent phases. Nucleic acid was either cDNA or gDNA, and it came from T cells, B-cell-depleted T cells, or PBMCs.

Per the study methods: The assay estimated nucleated cells by amplifying reference gene primers. TCRdb's copy holds only in-frame clones and misses some; the assay was immunoSEQ multiplex PCR. V and J calls and clone size are as listed in that table; D and trimming were resolved from the DNA. The sample holds fewer than 200,000 clones, approximately 84% seen once. This sequence was found in a woman older than 75 with acute or convalescent COVID-19. What was sequenced was peripheral blood.

The CDR3 DNA is TGTGCCAGCAGTTCCGGGACAGGGGGTTGGGGGGATTATGGCTACACCTTC. Protein product: CASSSGTGGWGDYGYTF. This chain links TRBV27 with TRBJ1-2; TRBD1 agrees at 11 bases. This CDR3 has 17 residues. Germline CDR1 and CDR2: MNHEY and SMNVEV (reference sequence). Trimming cost V 4 bases and J 5 bases; bases outside gene matches: 12.